This T cell receptor (beta chain) was captured by sequencing in a study of T cell repertoires in cytomegalovirus infection (dated 2019 in TCRdb). With regard to the full study: The peptide stimulations were aimed at well-studied HLA-B-restricted epitopes as well as recently identified HLA-C-restricted CMV epitopes, whose presentation resists viral immunomodulation. Donor HLA type was relevant to the analysis, because carriage of CMV infection together with the matching HLA type was indicated by public TCR beta signatures.

The sample holds many counts of this clonotype. It has no known antigen specificity. No qualities accompany the bases; no much larger clone lies one base away. The sequencer was an Illumina HiSeq 1500. TCRdb reanalyzed the raw reads on its own, using fastp at Q25 for trimming and MiXCR for clone calling, and kept in-frame beta chains. Under each unique CDR3 protein, matching rows form one entry showing the most common genes and DNA. This sample comprises hundreds of thousands of distinct CDR3 sequences, under 40% of them detected only once. The top ten hold 13% of the sample. Study-wide findings and limitations: In both this cohort and an independent roughly 350-donor cohort, the cumulative frequency of public TCR beta family members distinguished carriers of CMV infection plus the relevant HLA type. In the ex vivo response, HLA-C-restricted CMV-specific TCR beta clonotypes were dominant, and in two of eight donors the single most frequent clonotype came from this HLA-C-restricted group.

Explained via the paper, the treatment or condition label denotes: in vitro stimulation with specific CMV peptide epitopes to enrich CMV-specific T cells. V drops 0 bases and J drops 8 bases, leaving 14 bases in between. The CDR3 sequence holds 14 residues, the cysteine and phenylalanine included. Solely the CDR3 DNA is kept, with 42 bases framed from the first base. As encoded in the germline V gene, CDR1 is SGDLS while CDR2 is YYNGEE. The rearrangement joined TRBV9 to TRBJ1-2; TRBD1 is a possible D gene, resting on 6 matching bases. The sample was cultured CD8+ T cells from PBMCs, taken from culture after CMV antigen stimulation. This clonotype was sampled from a human donor in good health (CMV status not recorded). Some clones in this sample may be carry-over from other donors' samples. In nucleotide form, the sequence is TGTGCCAGCAGCGTAGCTGTGGGGGCCTACGGCTACACCTTC. This codes for CASSVAVGAYGYTF.